This T cell receptor (beta chain) is from a study of cytomegalovirus exposure and HLA in healthy donors. Turning to the study itself: In an early release, HLA-typed donors contributed 90 million or so unique TCR sequences. Among the roughly 400 genotyped donors, 81% were placed in the Caucasian-associated ancestry cluster.

60 Vbeta and 13 Jbeta primers were used in PCR. The repertoire was sequenced with immunoSEQ multiplex PCR; TCRdb's copy has only in-frame clones and lacks some. The sample holds under 200,000 clones, 60% to 85% seen once. The ends lost 3 bases at V and 2 bases at J; junction bases unmatched: 7. There are 15 residues in the CDR3. Germline V gives CDR1 SGHRS, CDR2 YFSETQ. The sample comprised PBMCs. The chain carries TRBV5-1 and TRBJ2-7; 8 bases are a match to TRBD1. This sequence originates from a woman between 45 and 65 years old in good health and CMV-seropositive. The CDR3 loop is CASSYTGQGPYEQYF. The DNA for the CDR3 is TGCGCCAGCAGCTACACAGGACAGGGACCCTACGAGCAGTACTTC.